A single sample is the source of the 14 T cell receptor beta chains below, sequenced in a study of blood T cell repertoires in COVID-19. The assay was immunoSEQ multiplex PCR, and TCRdb's table has in-frame clones only and misses some. The sample yields roughly 180,000 clones, 81% seen once. Sequenced material: peripheral blood. These receptors all come from a woman aged 40 to 55 with COVID-19, enrolled during active disease.

The V call is TRBV7-3, the J call TRBJ2-3; possibly TRBD1 for D (5 bases). Trimming cost V 5 bases and J 7 bases, with 13 bases left between them. CDR3 length: 13 residues. Germline V gene sequence: CDR1 SGHTA, CDR2 FQGTGA. CDR3 nucleotide sequence: TGTGCCAGCAGCCCAATCGGACAAAATACGCAGTATTTT. Its translation: CASSPIGQNTQYF. Combining the CDR3 with reference TRBV7-3 and TRBJ2-3 gives the whole variable domain GAGVSQTPSNKVTEKGKYVELRCDPISGHTALYWYRQSLGQGPEFLIYFQGTGAADDSGLPNDRFFAVRPEGSVSTLKIQRTERGDSAVYLCASSPIGQNTQYFGPGTRLTVL.

The V gene is TRBV19, the J gene TRBJ1-5; D unresolved. The germline gives CDR1 LNHDA, CDR2 SQIVND (reference sequence). The CDR3 has 15 amino acids. Between the trimmed V and J ends, which lost 3 bases and 5 bases, there was a span of 14 bases. CDR3 sequence: CASSITISPDQPQHF. In DNA, the CDR3 is TGTGCCAGTAGTATTACGATCAGTCCTGATCAGCCCCAGCATTTT. Full variable domain (missing parts from reference TRBV19 and TRBJ1-5): DGGITQSPKYLFRKEGQNVTLSCEQNLNHDAMYWYRQDPGQGLRLIYYSQIVNDFQKGDIAEGYSVSREKKESFPLTVTSAQKNPTAFYLCASSITISPDQPQHFGDGTRLSIL.

The chain recombines TRBV19 with TRBJ2-7; tentative D call: TRBD2 (5 bases). Trimming stripped 3 bases from V and 0 bases from J, with 12 bases between. CDR3 length: 15 residues. CDR1 is LNHDA, CDR2 SQIVND, per germline (reference sequence). CDR3 residues: CASSMKAEASYEQYV. The CDR3 DNA sequence: TGTGCCAGTAGTATGAAAGCGGAAGCCTCCTACGAGCAGTACGTC.

V is TRBV21-1 and J is TRBJ2-7; the DNA was not compared with TRBD1, the D call given in the table. TRBV21-1 is described as a pseudogene. The CDR3 loop spans 18 amino acids. The CDR3, as DNA: TGTGCCAGCAGCAAAGCGCGACAGGGGGCGATTTTGGTCTACGAGCAGTACTTC. This gives the protein CASSKARQGAILVYEQYF.

The sample holds a few counts of this clone. V gene TRBV6-5 combines with J gene TRBJ2-3, with 8 positions matching TRBD2. Trimming at V came to 6 bases and at J to 5 bases, leaving 7 bases not matched to a gene. This CDR3 spans 14 amino acids. Germline CDR1 is MNHEY and CDR2 is SVGAGI. The CDR3 spells CASRLVAGQDTQYF. For the CDR3, the DNA is TGTGCCAGCAGGCTGGTAGCGGGACAAGATACGCAGTATTTT.

This rearrangement joins TRBV5-1 to TRBJ2-7; 7 nucleotides match TRBD1. This CDR3 is built from 16 residues. Germline CDR1 SGHRS, CDR2 YFSETQ. V trimming: 5 bases; J trimming: 0 bases; junction bases outside the gene matches: 11. CDR3 residues: CASSRGQTKSSYEQYF. The CDR3 DNA reads TGCGCCAGCAGTAGGGGACAGACCAAAAGCTCCTACGAGCAGTACTTC.

This clone was seen a single time. The CDR3 nucleotides read TGCAGCGTTGTCTCGGGACAGGGGTACGGTGGCTACACCTTC. The encoded protein is CSVVSGQGYGGYTF. This rearrangement joins TRBV29-1 to TRBJ1-2; 10 positions agree with TRBD1. CDR1 SQVTM and CDR2 ANQGSEA come from the germline V gene. With 4 bases clipped from V and 7 bases from J, the junction kept 9 bases outside the gene matches. CDR3 length: 14 amino acids.

The V gene is TRBV6-6, the J gene TRBJ2-3; no clear D. Trimming took 5 bases from V and 7 from J, leaving 13 bases between them. Germline V lookup: CDR1 MNHNY, CDR2 SVGAGI (reference sequence). The CDR3 has 13 amino acids. The CDR3 spells CASSPTSPHTQYF. DNA for the CDR3: TGTGCCAGCAGTCCCACTTCCCCCCATACGCAGTATTTT.

V is TRBV5-8 and J is TRBJ2-3; 10 positions agree with TRBD2. The trim removed 1 base at V and 3 bases at J, leaving 2 bases unmatched. CDR3 length: 15 residues. Germline CDR1 SGHTS, CDR2 YDEGEE. CDR3 residues: CASSLSGGATDTQYF. In nucleotides, the CDR3 is TGTGCCAGCAGCTTGAGCGGGGGGGCGACAGATACGCAGTATTTT. Supplemented by reference TRBV5-8 and TRBJ2-3, the full variable domain reads EAGVTQSPTHLIKTRGQQATLRCSPISGHTSVYWYQQALGLGLQFLLWYDEGEERNRGNFPPRFSGRQFPNYSSELNVNALELEDSALYLCASSLSGGATDTQYFGPGTRLTVL.

V and J are TRBV4-1 and TRBJ2-7; 9 bases fit TRBD1. Trimming at V came to 1 base and at J to 2 bases, leaving 0 bases not matched to a gene. The germline V gene has CDR1 MGHRA and CDR2 YSYEKL. This CDR3 has 14 amino acids. The CDR3 nucleotides read TGCGCCAGCAGCCAAGGACAGGGGGCCTACGAGCAGTACTTC. It is translated as CASSQGQGAYEQYF.

The count of this clone is one. The V gene is TRBV7-9, the J gene TRBJ1-2; D perhaps matches TRBD1 (6 bases). Germline CDR1 is SEHNR and CDR2 is FQNEAQ (reference sequence). Trimming removed 1 base from V and 7 bases from J, with 13 bases in between. The CDR3 consists of 14 residues. Here the CDR3 DNA reads TGTGCCAGCAGCTTAGGGGCAGGGGTTGGTGGCTACACCTTC. Amino acids: CASSLGAGVGGYTF.

The chain couples TRBV6-6 to TRBJ1-2; perhaps TRBD1 as D (6 bases). V lost 5 bases and J 0 bases, leaving 25 bases between the germline ends. This CDR3 region has 19 residues. The germline V gene has CDR1 MNHNY and CDR2 SVGAGI (reference sequence). The CDR3 region is CASSPQTGGASITNYGYTF. The CDR3, as DNA: TGTGCCAGCAGTCCACAGACAGGTGGTGCTTCCATCACTAACTATGGCTACACCTTC.

The chain has TRBV11-2 and TRBJ2-7; D is unresolved. Trimming shortened V by 3 bases and J by 2 bases, and 8 bases separated the two germline ends. CDR1 is SGHAT and CDR2 is FQNNGV in the germline V gene. The CDR3 totals 13 residues. DNA of the CDR3: TGTGCCAGCAGCTTTAACCCTACCTACGAGCAGTACGTC. Its translation is CASSFNPTYEQYV.

This clone turned up a few times. The chain has TRBV10-2 and TRBJ2-7, with 9 bases identical to TRBD1. The CDR3 is made up of 13 amino acids. Losses at the gene ends were 11 bases for V and 3 bases for J; bases not matched to a gene: 8. Germline V gene data show CDR1 as WSHSY and CDR2 as SAAADI. The CDR3 coding sequence is TGCGCCTTTATACGGGGACAGGGCTACGAGCAGTACGTC. This translates into CAFIRGQGYEQYV.